The 27 T cell receptor beta chains presented below share a single source sample, sequenced in a study of blood T cell repertoires in COVID-19. Data came from immunoSEQ multiplex PCR; TCRdb stores just in-frame clones and leaves some out. The data contain 200,000 to 300,000 clones, 80% to 90% of them singletons. Sequencing used peripheral blood. These receptors all stem from a middle-aged woman with acute or convalescent COVID-19.

This chain uses TRBV2 with TRBJ1-3; D possibly corresponds to TRBD1 (6 bases). The length of the CDR3 is 14 residues. V shed 7 bases and J shed 4 bases, with 14 bases lying between them. CDR1 SNHLY and CDR2 FYNNEI come from the germline V gene. The CDR3 sequence is CASTPRGAGNTIYF. The CDR3 coding sequence is TGTGCCAGCACTCCGCGGGGGGCGGGAAACACCATATATTTT.

The rearrangement joins TRBV3-1 (or the pseudogene TRBV3-2) to TRBJ2-3; 9 bases line up with TRBD1. CDR1 LGHDT and CDR2 YNNKEL come from the germline V gene (reference sequence). The CDR3 consists of 16 residues. V trimming: 0 bases; J trimming: 5 bases; junction bases outside the gene matches: 6. The CDR3 DNA reads as TGTGCCAGCAGCCAAGACCTCGGGACAGGGATAGATACGCAGTATTTT. It codes for CASSQDLGTGIDTQYF.

The chain is built from TRBV6-6 and TRBJ1-6, with 7 bases aligning to TRBD1. Germline trimming cut 5 bases from V and 10 bases from J; bases unmatched to any gene: 8. The CDR3 contains 14 residues. Germline values: CDR1 MNHNY, CDR2 SVGAGI (reference sequence). For the CDR3, the DNA is TGTGCCAGCAGTACTCGACAGGGAAAATCACCCCTCCACTTT. This gives the protein CASSTRQGKSPLHF.

The chain recombines TRBV4-2 with TRBJ2-3; D remains ambiguous. V gave up 1 base and J gave up 9 bases, with 8 bases separating them. The CDR3 contains 12 residues. In germline, CDR1 is LGHNA, CDR2 YNFKEQ. The CDR3 sequence: CASSQGSSTQYF. CDR3 DNA sequence: TGTGCCAGCAGCCAAGGTAGCTCCACGCAGTATTTT.

The V and J genes are TRBV2 and TRBJ1-4; weak D call: TRBD1 (5 bases). This CDR3 spans 15 amino acids. CDR1 is SNHLY, CDR2 FYNNEI, per germline. Trimming pared 6 bases from V and 3 bases from J, leaving 14 bases between. As DNA, the CDR3 is TGTGCCAGCAGGCGGGACGGGCGGCCTAATGAAAAACTGTTTTTT. It yields the protein CASRRDGRPNEKLFF.

This rearrangement joins TRBV19 to TRBJ2-1; 12 bases map to TRBD2. V was pared by 3 bases and J by 8 bases, with 5 bases of the junction left unmatched. CDR1 LNHDA and CDR2 SQIVND come from the germline V gene (reference sequence). The CDR3 contains 15 residues. CDR3 amino acids: CASSILAGGPDEQFF. DNA of the CDR3: TGTGCCAGTAGTATTCTAGCGGGGGGGCCCGATGAGCAGTTCTTC.

V gene TRBV2 combines with J gene TRBJ1-2, with 8 bases matching TRBD1. The V gene's germline CDR1 is SNHLY and CDR2 FYNNEI. The CDR3 has 13 amino acids. V shed 5 bases and J 12 bases; nucleotides not matched to a gene: 11. The CDR3 loop reads CASSRTGTTPHTF. CDR3 in DNA: TGTGCCAGCAGTAGGACAGGGACCACACCCCACACCTTC.

V gene TRBV19 combines with J gene TRBJ2-5; D may be TRBD1 (6 bases). CDR1 and CDR2 from the germline V gene are LNHDA and SQIVND (reference sequence). The length of the CDR3 is 13 residues. The V and J ends lost 3 bases and 5 bases respectively, with 10 bases between them. CDR3 nucleotides: TGTGCCAGTAGTATGCTGGGGGCGGAGACCCAGTACTTC. Amino acids: CASSMLGAETQYF.

J is TRBJ1-2 and V is TRBV7-8, with 7 bases identical to TRBD1. The germline CDR1 and CDR2 sequences are SGHVS and FQNEAQ. The CDR3 spans 16 residues. The V gene end was trimmed by 2 bases and the J gene end by 4 bases; junction bases not matched to a gene: 10. The CDR3 loop reads CASSLSRGQTSYGYTF. In DNA form, the CDR3 reads TGTGCCAGCAGCTTAAGCCGGGGACAGACCAGCTATGGCTACACCTTC.

J is TRBJ1-3 and V is TRBV18; D is perhaps TRBD1 (5 bases). CDR3 size: 17 residues. Looked up from germline, CDR1 is KGHSH and CDR2 is LQKENI. V shed 3 bases and J shed 4 bases, with 19 bases lying between them. CDR3 amino acids: CASSPLDGTSGGNTIYF. CDR3 coding DNA: TGTGCCAGCTCACCGCTTGACGGGACTTCGGGAGGAAACACCATATATTTT.

This clone was counted once. The chain is built from TRBV5-6 and TRBJ1-2, with D maybe TRBD1 (6 bases). Trimming removed 3 bases from V and 4 bases from J, with 13 bases in between. Germline V gene data show CDR1 as SGHDT and CDR2 as YYEEEE. CDR3 length: 14 residues. CDR3 sequence reads: CASSSLGASYGYTF. The CDR3 nucleotides read TGTGCCAGCAGCTCGTTGGGGGCTAGCTATGGCTACACCTTC.

The gene calls are TRBV24-1 and TRBJ1-4; TRBD1 agrees at 9 bases. This CDR3 region has 13 residues. Unmatched junction bases numbered 4, after V lost 9 bases and J lost 6 bases. Germline assignment: CDR1 KGHDR and CDR2 SFDVKD. The CDR3 loop is CATSGQGDEKLFF. The CDR3, as DNA: TGTGCCACCTCGGGACAGGGAGATGAAAAACTGTTTTTT.

This clone is a singleton in its sample. The chain recombines TRBV6-2 or TRBV6-3 with TRBJ1-1; D perhaps matches TRBD1 (5 bases). The germline V gene encodes CDR1 MNHEY and CDR2 SVGEGT. This CDR3 contains 14 residues. V shed 2 bases and J shed 4 bases, with 11 bases lying between them. The CDR3 bases are TGTGCCAGCAGTTACGACAGCGGGTTCACTGAAGCTTTCTTT. Its protein product is CASSYDSGFTEAFF.

The genes are TRBV2 and TRBJ1-1; the D gene is possibly TRBD1 (5 bases). CDR3 length: 14 residues. V gave up 6 bases and J gave up 7 bases, with 18 bases separating them. Germline CDR1 is SNHLY and CDR2 is FYNNEI. This CDR3 reads CASRTFGGRIEAFF. CDR3 coding DNA: TGTGCCAGCAGGACCTTTGGGGGGAGGATTGAAGCTTTCTTT. Full variable domain (rest looked up from reference TRBV2 and TRBJ1-1): EPEVTQTPSHQVTQMGQEVILRCVPISNHLYFYWYRQILGQKVEFLVSFYNNEISEKSEIFDDQFSVERPDGSNFTLKIRSTKLEDSAMYFCASRTFGGRIEAFFGQGTRLTVV.

As concerns this clone: A read error may produce the germline difference seen at one junction end. The chain has TRBV5-1 and TRBJ2-4; D is possibly TRBD2 (5 bases). The CDR3 runs to 16 residues. CDR1 is SGHRS and CDR2 is YFSETQ in the germline V gene. As DNA, the CDR3 is TGCGCCAGCACCTTGTTCGGAGGACCTCCACCGAGCATTCAGTACTTC. Translation gives CASTLFGGPPPSIQYF.

The CDR3 spells CATSRDQGLAGNTIYF. The DNA for the CDR3 is TGTGCCACCAGCAGAGACCAGGGGTTAGCTGGAAACACCATATATTTT. The V call is TRBV15, the J call TRBJ1-3; perhaps TRBD1 as D (6 bases). V lost 0 bases, J lost 2 bases, and 11 bases lay in between. CDR1 LNHNV and CDR2 YYDKDF come from the germline V gene (reference sequence). CDR3 length: 16 residues.

The chain is built from TRBV15 and TRBJ1-4; D unclear. Germline CDR1 is LNHNV and CDR2 is YYDKDF (reference sequence). The CDR3 is 15 residues long. Trimming took off 0 bases at V and 3 bases at J, with 8 bases between the two ends. The CDR3 DNA reads as TGTGCCACCAGCAGAGACCCGGGTTCTAATGAAAAACTGTTTTTT. It encodes CATSRDPGSNEKLFF. The variable domain in full, with the rest retrieved from reference TRBV15 and TRBJ1-4, is DAMVIQNPRYQVTQFGKPVTLSCSQTLNHNVMYWYQQKSSQAPKLLFHYYDKDFNNEADTPDNFQSRRPNTSFCFLDIRSPGLGDTAMYLCATSRDPGSNEKLFFGSGTQLSVL.

The chain couples TRBV10-3 to TRBJ2-3, with D possibly TRBD1 on 5 matching bases. The CDR3 covers 14 residues. The germline CDR1 and CDR2 sequences are ENHRY and SYGVKD. Between the trimmed V and J ends, which lost 10 bases and 0 bases, there was a span of 14 bases. DNA of the CDR3: TGTGCCACCCGAAGCCAGGGCAGCACAGATACGCAGTATTTT. Translating it yields CATRSQGSTDTQYF.

In regard to this clone: Other nucleotide sequences from this sample produce the same CDR3. The chain joins TRBV3-1 (or the pseudogene TRBV3-2) to TRBJ1-1; possible D gene TRBD1, 6 bases. Germline V CDR1 and CDR2: LGHDT, YNNKEL (reference sequence). V was cut by 0 bases and J by 3 bases, with 8 bases left in between. CDR3 size: 14 residues. The CDR3, as DNA: TGTGCCAGCAGCCAAGATAGGGGGTACACTGAAGCTTTCTTT. It specifies CASSQDRGYTEAFF.

V gene TRBV7-2 combines with J gene TRBJ2-7; 8 bases line up with TRBD2. CDR1 SGHTA and CDR2 FQGNSA come from the germline V gene. This CDR3 is built from 15 residues. Germline trimming cut 5 bases from V and 3 bases from J; bases unmatched to any gene: 9. CDR3 residues: CASSLDTSGLYEQYV. The DNA of the CDR3 is TGTGCCAGCAGCCTTGATACTAGCGGTCTCTACGAGCAGTACGTC.

With regard to this clone: At one boundary the junction diverges from the germline segment, which might be a read error. The rearrangement uses TRBV2 and TRBJ2-5; 15 nucleotides line up with TRBD2. This CDR3 comprises 13 residues. Germline-derived CDR1 and CDR2 are SNHLY and FYNNEI. DNA for the CDR3: TGTGCCAGCAGCACCGGGACTAGCGGGGGGTGGGACTTC. Amino acid sequence: CASSTGTSGGWDF.

CDR3 nucleotide sequence: TGTGCCAGCAGTTTCGGAGGGGGCGAGACTTTCTTT. Translating it yields CASSFGGGETFF. This rearrangement joins TRBV12-3 or TRBV12-4 to TRBJ1-1; 7 bases are a match to TRBD1. The CDR3 length is 12 residues. The J segment lost 12 bases and the V segment lost 3 bases, leaving 7 bases of the junction unmatched.

The chain couples TRBV21-1 to TRBJ2-5; the D call in the table, TRBD2, was not verified against the DNA. TRBV21-1 is a pseudogene. The CDR3 covers 17 residues. The CDR3 is CASSKSADLVAGETQYF. The CDR3 nucleotides read TGTGCCAGCAGCAAATCGGCAGACCTAGTGGCTGGAGAGACCCAGTACTTC.

This chain connects TRBV30 to TRBJ1-3; D ambiguous. The CDR3 sequence is 15 residues long. From germline, CDR1 is GTSNPN and CDR2 SVGIG (reference sequence). The V gene lost 2 bases and the J gene lost 0 bases, with 11 bases spanning the gap. CDR3 DNA: TGTGCCTGGAGTCCCGACTCCAGCTCTGGAAACACCATATATTTT. Its translation is CAWSPDSSSGNTIYF.

The J gene is TRBJ2-2, the V gene TRBV5-4; 12 bases agree with TRBD2. CDR1 is SGHNT, CDR2 YYREEE, per germline (reference sequence). The CDR3 loop spans 15 amino acids. J lost 7 bases, V lost 3 bases, and 4 bases had no gene match. Written as DNA, the CDR3 is TGTGCCAGCAGCTCTAGCGGGGGGGCCCACGGGGAGCTGTTTTTT. Translation: CASSSSGGAHGELFF. The variable domain in full, with the rest retrieved from reference TRBV5-4 and TRBJ2-2, is ETGVTQSPTHLIKTRGQQVTLRCSSQSGHNTVSWYQQALGQGPQFIFQYYREEENGRGNFPPRFSGLQFPNYSSELNVNALELDDSALYLCASSSSGGAHGELFFGEGSRLTVL.

The gene calls are TRBV13 and TRBJ2-3, with 8 bases matching TRBD2. CDR1 PRHDT and CDR2 FYEKMQ come from the germline V gene (reference sequence). The V segment lost 6 bases and the J segment 5 bases; nucleotides outside the gene matches: 16. This CDR3 has 17 residues. This CDR3 is CASRLSGETPQGDTQYF. The CDR3 DNA reads TGTGCCAGCAGACTTAGCGGGGAGACTCCACAAGGAGATACGCAGTATTTT. The whole variable domain, remainder taken from reference TRBV13 and TRBJ2-3, is AAGVIQSPRHLIKEKRETATLKCYPIPRHDTVYWYQQGPGQDPQFLISFYEKMQSDKGSIPDRFSAQQFSDYHSELNMSSLELGDSALYFCASRLSGETPQGDTQYFGPGTRLTVL.

The chain links TRBV6-4 to TRBJ2-5; D is uncertain. Trimming stripped 2 bases from V and 7 bases from J, with 11 bases between. CDR3 length: 13 residues. Germline V gene lookup returns CDR1 MRHNA and CDR2 SNTAGT. The CDR3 spells CASSDGVSRTQYF. CDR3 nucleotides: TGTGCCAGCAGTGACGGAGTCAGCCGGACCCAGTACTTC.